The T cell receptor beta chain described here comes from a study of T-cell memory formation after mild COVID-19. TCRdb re-called the 5' RACE reads with MiXCR, one entry per CDR3 protein. The sample gives approximately 99,000 distinct CDR3 sequences, over 15% of which show up once; 5% to 7% is in the top ten. Trimming pared 1 base from V and 4 bases from J, leaving 15 bases between. The CDR3 has 16 amino acids. Germline V gene sequence: CDR1 MGHRA, CDR2 YSYEKL. This clonotype was obtained from a man younger than 30 who had mild COVID-19 (a few samples of this study predate the infection). Cell type and time point are not known. The source material was PBMCs or a T cell subset sorted from them (not recorded which). V gene TRBV4-1 combines with J gene TRBJ2-3; D remains unclear. The CDR3 nucleotides read TGCGCCAGCAGCCAAGGAGCCTTTGGGGTGGCAGATACGCAGTATTTT. It yields the protein CASSQGAFGVADTQYF.